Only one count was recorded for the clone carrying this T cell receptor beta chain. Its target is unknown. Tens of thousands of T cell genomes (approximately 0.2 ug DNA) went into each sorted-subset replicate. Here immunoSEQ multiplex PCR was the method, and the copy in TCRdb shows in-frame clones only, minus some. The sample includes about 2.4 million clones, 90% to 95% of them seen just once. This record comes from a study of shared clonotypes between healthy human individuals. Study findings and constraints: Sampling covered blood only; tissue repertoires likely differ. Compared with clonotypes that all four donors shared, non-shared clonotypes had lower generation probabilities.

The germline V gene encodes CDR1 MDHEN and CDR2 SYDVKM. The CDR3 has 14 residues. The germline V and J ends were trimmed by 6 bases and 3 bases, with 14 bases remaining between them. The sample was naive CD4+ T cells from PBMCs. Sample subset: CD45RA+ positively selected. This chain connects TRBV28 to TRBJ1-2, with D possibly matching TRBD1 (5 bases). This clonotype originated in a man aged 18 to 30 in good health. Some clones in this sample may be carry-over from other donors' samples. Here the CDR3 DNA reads TGTGCCAGCAGCTTCGCCGGGGGGGACTATGGCTACACCTTC. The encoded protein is CASSFAGGDYGYTF.